The 31 T cell receptor beta chains below all came from one sample that was sequenced in a study of shared clonotypes between healthy human individuals. Produced via immunoSEQ multiplex PCR; TCRdb's table is partial and in-frame only. The sample carries roughly 2.2 million clones, just over 90% recorded once. The specimen was naive CD4+ T cells from PBMCs. Regarding subset: CD45RA+ positively selected. Receptor source: a man in his late teens or twenties in good health. Some clones in this sample may be carry-over from other donors' samples.

The rearrangement links TRBV20-1 to TRBJ2-7, with a weak D call TRBD2 (5 bases). Germline V lookup: CDR1 DFQATT, CDR2 SNEGSKA (reference sequence). The CDR3 has 11 amino acids. Trimming took off 6 bases at V and 5 bases at J, with 11 bases between the two ends. The CDR3 bases are TGCAGTGCCCCCAGAGGGAACGAGCAGTACTTC. Translation: CSAPRGNEQYF.

Points on this clone: Different DNA sequences within this sample yield the same CDR3. The chain is built from TRBV11-2 and TRBJ2-3, with D tentatively TRBD2 (5 bases). In germline, CDR1 is SGHAT, CDR2 FQNNGV. Trimming removed 6 bases from V and 3 bases from J, with 13 bases in between. The CDR3 is made up of 14 amino acids. CDR3 nucleotides: TGTGCCAGCAGGTTGGCTGGCGGGACAGATACGCAGTATTTT. It yields the protein CASRLAGGTDTQYF.

The chain joins TRBV25-1 to TRBJ2-7; 7 bases fit TRBD2. CDR3 length: 14 amino acids. Germline V gene sequence: CDR1 MGHDK, CDR2 SYGVNS. J gave up 4 bases and V 2 bases, and 5 bases lay outside the gene matches. The CDR3 coding sequence is TGTGCCAGCAGTGAAGGGGGGGGGAAGTACGAGCAGTACTTC. It translates to CASSEGGGKYEQYF.

J is TRBJ2-7 and V is TRBV6-5; weak D call: TRBD1 (6 bases). From germline, CDR1 is MNHEY and CDR2 SVGAGI. Trimming took off 6 bases at V and 7 bases at J, with 22 bases between the two ends. CDR3 length: 15 amino acids. The DNA of the CDR3 is TGTGCCAGCAGCCCTCTGGGGACAACAGAGATTGAGCAGTACTTC. Translated, it gives CASSPLGTTEIEQYF.

The rearrangement uses TRBV6-5 and TRBJ1-4; a weak D match, TRBD1 (5 bases). The CDR3 extends over 15 amino acids. The germline V gene has CDR1 MNHEY and CDR2 SVGAGI. The V and J ends lost 0 bases and 8 bases respectively, with 13 bases between them. The chain's CDR3 is CASSYSFGTREKLFF. The CDR3 nucleotides read TGTGCCAGCAGTTACTCATTTGGGACTCGGGAAAAACTGTTTTTT.

V gene TRBV5-4 combines with J gene TRBJ2-1; D is unresolved. Germline loops: CDR1 SGHNT, CDR2 YYREEE (reference sequence). The ends were cut back, 4 bases at V and 0 bases at J, with 11 bases in the middle. The CDR3 consists of 15 residues. The CDR3 bases are TGTGCCAGCAGCACCCACGCCAGCTCCTACAATGAGCAGTTCTTC. The encoded protein is CASSTHASSYNEQFF. The whole variable domain, filled in from reference TRBV5-4 and TRBJ2-1, reads ETGVTQSPTHLIKTRGQQVTLRCSSQSGHNTVSWYQQALGQGPQFIFQYYREEENGRGNFPPRFSGLQFPNYSSELNVNALELDDSALYLCASSTHASSYNEQFFGPGTRLTVL.

Worth noting for this clone: Within the sample, other DNA sequences also encode this same CDR3. The chain has TRBV7-3 and TRBJ2-3; maybe TRBD2 (5 bases). V was pared by 2 bases and J by 1 base, with 7 bases between. Germline V gene data show CDR1 as SGHTA and CDR2 as FQGTGA. CDR3 length equals 14 residues. The CDR3 bases are TGTGCCAGCAGCTTAGGACTGGGCACAGATACGCAGTATTTT. Encoded protein: CASSLGLGTDTQYF.

The chain is built from TRBV6-5 and TRBJ2-6; D call uncertain. This CDR3 has 16 residues. Germline V gene data show CDR1 as MNHEY and CDR2 as SVGAGI. The V and J ends lost 4 bases and 2 bases respectively, with 12 bases between them. The CDR3 here is CASSFKVLPGANVLTF. In DNA, the CDR3 is TGTGCCAGCAGTTTCAAGGTGCTACCTGGGGCCAACGTCCTGACTTTC.

The chain combines TRBV4-3 with TRBJ2-5, with a possible D match to TRBD2 (5 bases). The germline V and J ends were trimmed by 4 bases and 5 bases, with 17 bases remaining between them. The CDR3 covers 15 residues. Germline CDR1 and CDR2: LGHNA and YSLEER. CDR3 region: CASSPRKEVMETQYF. The CDR3 coding sequence is TGCGCCAGCAGCCCGAGGAAGGAGGTGATGGAGACCCAGTACTTC.

The chain recombines TRBV15 with TRBJ1-2; 7 nucleotides align to TRBD1. CDR1 is LNHNV, CDR2 YYDKDF, per germline (reference sequence). With 1 base clipped from V and 1 base from J, the junction kept 3 bases outside the gene matches. The CDR3 consists of 15 residues. CDR3 residues: CATSRGQGLNYGYTF. The CDR3, as DNA: TGTGCCACCAGCAGAGGACAGGGCCTTAACTATGGCTACACCTTC.

This clone was observed a single time. The chain employs TRBV5-5 and TRBJ1-5; TRBD1 matches 10 bases. The germline gives CDR1 SGHKS, CDR2 YYEKEE (reference sequence). With V trimmed by 3 bases and J by 8 bases, 2 bases remained unmatched. The CDR3 is 13 amino acids. The CDR3 sequence: CASSWDRGEPQHF. In nucleotides, the CDR3 is TGTGCCAGCAGCTGGGACAGGGGAGAGCCCCAGCATTTT.

DNA of the CDR3: TGTGCCAGCAGTTTATTGACTAGCGGGAACAATGAGCAGTTCTTC. The encoded protein is CASSLLTSGNNEQFF. The rearrangement uses TRBV27 and TRBJ2-1; 11 positions match TRBD2. Trimming removed 1 base from V and 5 bases from J; junction bases left unmatched: 1. The CDR3 has 15 amino acids. CDR1 and CDR2 (germline): MNHEY, SMNVEV (reference sequence).

The gene calls are TRBV19 and TRBJ2-4, with a weak D call TRBD1 (6 bases). The length of the CDR3 is 15 residues. V was shortened by 4 bases and J by 4 bases, with 14 bases between the two germline ends. Germline CDR1 is LNHDA and CDR2 is SQIVND (reference sequence). In DNA, the CDR3 is TGTGCCAGTAGTAGACCAGGGGTGGGGAAAAACATTCAGTACTTC. It codes for CASSRPGVGKNIQYF.

The V and J genes are TRBV29-1 and TRBJ2-5; 7 bases map to TRBD1. Germline loops: CDR1 SQVTM, CDR2 ANQGSEA. This CDR3 contains 13 residues. Germline trimming cut 6 bases from V and 2 bases from J; bases unmatched to any gene: 6. The CDR3 coding sequence is TGCAGCGTCCGAGGACAGGCACAAGAGACCCAGTACTTC. It specifies CSVRGQAQETQYF. Combining the CDR3 with reference TRBV29-1 and TRBJ2-5 gives the whole variable domain SAVISQKPSRDICQRGTSLTIQCQVDSQVTMMFWYRQQPGQSLTLIATANQGSEATYESGFVIDKFPISRPNLTFSTLTVSNMSPEDSSIYLCSVRGQAQETQYFGPGTRLLVL.

The V call is TRBV10-3, the J call TRBJ2-5; the D is unclear. CDR1 ENHRY and CDR2 SYGVKD come from the germline V gene. The CDR3 is made up of 16 amino acids. V lost 2 bases and J 5 bases, leaving 18 bases between the germline ends. The CDR3, as DNA: TGTGCCATCAGTGAGAAGCCAGGAAGTACGTTTGAGACCCAGTACTTC. Amino acids: CAISEKPGSTFETQYF.

Points on this clone: A read error may account for a junction end that differs from germline. The gene calls are TRBV30 and TRBJ1-1, with D hard to call. The CDR3 length is 10 residues. The germline V gene encodes CDR1 GTSNPN and CDR2 SVGIG (reference sequence). CDR3: CAWSVPVSGF. The CDR3 DNA sequence: TGTGCCTGGAGTGTACCAGTTTCAGGTTTT.

The chain uses TRBV30 and TRBJ1-5, with a possible D match to TRBD1 (5 bases). Germline V gene data show CDR1 as GTSNPN and CDR2 as SVGIG (reference sequence). V was clipped by 3 bases and J by 0 bases, with 24 bases between them. The CDR3 spans 19 residues. In nucleotides, the CDR3 is TGTGCCTGGAGCCCCCCACTAAACAGGCCACGGGGTAGCAATCAGCCCCAGCATTTT. As protein: CAWSPPLNRPRGSNQPQHF.

The CDR3 is CASSLDRGKYNEQFF. The CDR3 nucleotides read TGTGCCAGCAGCTTAGATCGCGGTAAATACAATGAGCAGTTCTTC. The chain links TRBV11-2 to TRBJ2-1, with no clear D. CDR1 is SGHAT and CDR2 is FQNNGV in the germline V gene. The V end lost 0 bases, the J end lost 4 bases, and 10 bases lay between the germline ends. The length of the CDR3 is 15 residues.

This clone was detected only a few times. The genes are TRBV9 and TRBJ1-4; 7 nucleotides agree with TRBD1. The J segment lost 10 bases and the V segment lost 4 bases, leaving 10 bases of the junction unmatched. CDR3 size: 14 residues. Germline V gene lookup returns CDR1 SGDLS and CDR2 YYNGEE. CDR3 nucleotides: TGTGCCAGCAGCAACGGACAGGAGAGGGGAAAACTGTTTTTT. Encoded protein: CASSNGQERGKLFF.

The J gene is TRBJ2-7, the V gene TRBV28; D remains unclear. CDR1 is MDHEN and CDR2 is SYDVKM in the germline V gene. Trimming pared 6 bases from V and 2 bases from J, leaving 14 bases between. This CDR3 region has 14 residues. As DNA, the CDR3 is TGTGCCAGCAGACCAAATTCGGGCCCCTACGAGCAGTACTTC. This gives the protein CASRPNSGPYEQYF.

The genes are TRBV5-1 and TRBJ1-1; D remains unclear. The CDR3 length is 15 residues. The V end was cut by 4 bases, the J end by 7 bases, with 20 bases between. Per the germline V gene, CDR1 is SGHRS and CDR2 is YFSETQ. The CDR3 DNA reads as TGCGCCAGCAGCCCCTTTCCGACACCCCGGAATGAAGCTTTCTTT. It encodes CASSPFPTPRNEAFF.

This chain joins TRBV7-2 and TRBJ2-5, with D hard to call. Trimming pared 1 base from V and 1 base from J, leaving 19 bases between. CDR1 is SGHTA, CDR2 FQGNSA, per germline. The CDR3 sequence is 18 residues long. CDR3 in amino acids: CASSLGDGFAKAQETQYF. Here the CDR3 DNA reads TGTGCCAGCAGCTTAGGGGATGGATTTGCCAAGGCCCAAGAGACCCAGTACTTC.

Only one count was recorded for this clone. Other DNA sequences in this specimen translate into the identical CDR3. The chain combines TRBV5-1 with TRBJ2-7; 11 bases align to TRBD2. Per germline, CDR1 SGHRS and CDR2 YFSETQ. This CDR3 comprises 15 residues. After removal of 1 base from V and 3 bases from J, the junction contained 3 bases not matched to a gene. DNA of the CDR3: TGCGCCAGCAGCTTGTTCGGGACTAGCGGCTACGAGCAGTACTTC. It specifies CASSLFGTSGYEQYF.

This chain links TRBV5-1 with TRBJ2-7; unclear D gene. Germline CDR1 and CDR2: SGHRS and YFSETQ. V was clipped by 5 bases and J by 1 base, with 13 bases between them. This CDR3 comprises 14 residues. The CDR3 reads CASRNGGRSYEQYF. CDR3 sequence (DNA): TGCGCCAGCAGAAACGGTGGCAGGTCCTACGAGCAGTACTTC.

Note on this clone: The sample holds other DNA sequences that translate to the same CDR3. The chain employs TRBV6-5 and TRBJ2-6; D unresolved. Germline CDR1 reads MNHEY; CDR2 reads SVGAGI. The CDR3 length is 14 residues. With 5 bases removed from V and 0 bases from J, the gap between germline ends came to 5 bases. The CDR3 sequence: CASSTSSGANVLTF. The CDR3, as DNA: TGTGCCAGCAGTACAAGCTCTGGGGCCAACGTCCTGACTTTC.

The rearrangement links TRBV11-2 to TRBJ2-5, with a tentative D call TRBD1 (5 bases). The germline V gene has CDR1 SGHAT and CDR2 FQNNGV. CDR3 length: 12 amino acids. The germline V and J ends were trimmed by 5 bases and 5 bases, with 9 bases remaining between them. CDR3 in DNA: TGTGCCAGCAGCCGCAACAGGGAGACCCAGTACTTC. Amino acid sequence: CASSRNRETQYF.

This clone came up once. The identical CDR3 is also encoded by other nucleotide sequences in the sample. The chain combines TRBV5-4 with TRBJ2-7, with 12 positions matching TRBD2. With 3 bases clipped from V and 4 bases from J, the junction kept 2 bases outside the gene matches. CDR3 length equals 14 residues. CDR1 and CDR2 from the germline V gene are SGHNT and YYREEE (reference sequence). Here the CDR3 reads CASSSTSGSYEQYF. In DNA, the CDR3 is TGTGCCAGCAGCTCGACTAGCGGGAGTTACGAGCAGTACTTC.

This chain links TRBV5-1 with TRBJ2-5, with D tentatively TRBD1 (6 bases). Germline V gene lookup returns CDR1 SGHRS and CDR2 YFSETQ. The CDR3 covers 16 residues. Between the trimmed V and J ends, which lost 2 bases and 5 bases, there was a span of 19 bases. Here the CDR3 reads CASSFSTGTSRETQYF. The CDR3 DNA reads as TGCGCCAGCAGCTTCTCTACCGGGACATCCCGGGAGACCCAGTACTTC.

The chain couples TRBV2 to TRBJ1-2; 7 bases are a match to TRBD1. CDR1 and CDR2 (germline): SNHLY, FYNNEI. This CDR3 has 13 residues. With 7 bases clipped from V and 4 bases from J, the junction kept 6 bases outside the gene matches. Here the CDR3 reads CASILRTGYGYTF. The CDR3 DNA reads as TGTGCCAGCATTCTCCGGACAGGCTATGGCTACACCTTC. The full variable domain, its missing parts supplied by reference TRBV2 and TRBJ1-2, is EPEVTQTPSHQVTQMGQEVILRCVPISNHLYFYWYRQILGQKVEFLVSFYNNEISEKSEIFDDQFSVERPDGSNFTLKIRSTKLEDSAMYFCASILRTGYGYTFGSGTRLTVV.

V and J are TRBV5-6 and TRBJ2-7, with TRBD2 matching 7 bases. Unmatched junction bases numbered 1, after V lost 3 bases and J lost 7 bases. CDR3 size: 11 residues. CDR1 is SGHDT, CDR2 YYEEEE, per germline. The DNA for the CDR3 is TGTGCCAGCAGCTGGCGGGGGGAGCAGTACTTC. Its protein product is CASSWRGEQYF.

This chain uses TRBV27 with TRBJ1-1, with D unresolved. The germline CDR1 and CDR2 sequences are MNHEY and SMNVEV (reference sequence). The CDR3 has 13 residues. V dropped 11 bases and J dropped 1 base, with 14 bases sitting between them. The CDR3: CASARVGNTEAFF. DNA of the CDR3: TGTGCCTCCGCAAGAGTTGGGAACACTGAAGCTTTCTTT.